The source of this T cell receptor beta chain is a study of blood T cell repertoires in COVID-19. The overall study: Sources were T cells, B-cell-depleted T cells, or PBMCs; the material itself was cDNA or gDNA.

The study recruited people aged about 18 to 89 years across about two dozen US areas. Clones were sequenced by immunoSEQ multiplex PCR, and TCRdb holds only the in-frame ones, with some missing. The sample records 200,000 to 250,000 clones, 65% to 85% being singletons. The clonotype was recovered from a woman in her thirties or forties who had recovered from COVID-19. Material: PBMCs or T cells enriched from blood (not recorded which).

The CDR3 loop is CASMTSGSTDTQYF. Here the CDR3 DNA reads TGCGCCAGCATGACTAGCGGTAGCACAGATACGCAGTATTTT. This chain connects TRBV5-1 to TRBJ2-3, with 9 positions matching TRBD2. V trimming: 6 bases; J trimming: 0 bases; junction bases outside the gene matches: 2. From germline, CDR1 is SGHRS and CDR2 YFSETQ. CDR3 length: 14 amino acids.